The 31 T cell receptor beta chains below were found in one sample sequenced in a study of T cells after yellow fever vaccination. TCRdb processed the 5' RACE reads anew with MiXCR; each CDR3 protein has one entry. Altogether about 210,000 distinct CDR3 sequences are present, approximately 6.8% being singletons, with the ten largest covering more than 0.85%. Material: CD4+ T cells sorted from PBMCs, obtained on the day of the yellow fever booster vaccination. All receptors derive from a man aged 30-40 years who received the YFV17D yellow fever vaccine.

This clonotype has ten or more counts. This chain connects TRBV4-3 to TRBJ2-7, with 8 positions matching TRBD2. Trimming took 0 bases from V and 5 from J; bases not matched to a gene: 9. The CDR3 has 16 amino acids. Germline CDR1 LGHNA, CDR2 YSLEER. The CDR3: CASSQESWGGRHEQYF. The CDR3 nucleotides are TGCGCCAGCAGCCAAGAAAGTTGGGGCGGGAGGCACGAGCAGTACTTC.

The J gene is TRBJ2-1, the V gene TRBV29-1; D gene uncertain. CDR1 is SQVTM, CDR2 ANQGSEA, per germline. The V end was cut by 7 bases, the J end by 2 bases, with 15 bases between. The CDR3 is 14 amino acids. CDR3 DNA sequence: TGCAGCGGTAGACCTACTGCTGCCTACAATGAGCAGTTCTTC. It encodes CSGRPTAAYNEQFF.

Only one count was recorded for this clonotype. This clone may be a read error of a much larger clone one base away. The rearrangement links TRBV12-3 or TRBV12-4 to TRBJ2-7; D perhaps matches TRBD2 (5 bases). The CDR3 length is 13 residues. CDR3 sequence: CASSLSERRDLLF. As DNA, the CDR3 is TGTGCCAGCAGTTTATCCGAGCGGAGAGATCTCCTATTC.

The J gene is TRBJ2-2, the V gene TRBV20-1; D unresolved. The CDR3 contains 13 residues. Germline assignment: CDR1 DFQATT and CDR2 SNEGSKA (reference sequence). Trimming stripped 6 bases from V and 6 bases from J, with 14 bases between. The CDR3 DNA reads TGCAGTGCGTCGAGCGTCAGAGCCGGGGAGCTGTTTTTT. Its protein product is CSASSVRAGELFF.

This clonotype was observed a few times. V gene TRBV5-1 combines with J gene TRBJ2-2; no clear D gene. The CDR3 has 13 residues. V lost 0 bases and J lost 7, with 7 bases in between. Germline V gene sequence: CDR1 SGHRS, CDR2 YFSETQ. The CDR3 loop is CASSLGQSGELFF. The CDR3 nucleotides are TGCGCCAGCAGCTTGGGGCAGAGCGGGGAGCTGTTTTTT.

This clonotype has at least ten counts. The chain recombines TRBV28 with TRBJ2-7, with D perhaps TRBD2 (6 bases). CDR3 length equals 12 residues. Germline V CDR1 and CDR2: MDHEN, SYDVKM. The ends were cut back, 5 bases at V and 3 bases at J, with 8 bases in the middle. The chain's CDR3 is CASSTRDYEQYF. The CDR3 DNA reads TGTGCCAGCAGTACGCGGGACTACGAGCAGTACTTC.

This clonotype occurred many times. The chain has TRBV15 and TRBJ2-3; possibly TRBD1 for D (6 bases). The length of the CDR3 is 15 residues. Trimming removed 0 bases at V and 9 bases at J, with 16 bases between. Germline V gene data show CDR1 as LNHNV and CDR2 as YYDKDF (reference sequence). This CDR3 is CATSRDRAGDRTQYF. Written as DNA, the CDR3 is TGTGCCACCAGCAGAGATCGGGCAGGGGATCGGACGCAGTATTTT.

V is TRBV24-1 and J is TRBJ2-7, with unresolved D. Trimming took 2 bases from V and 2 from J, leaving 9 bases between them. The germline gives CDR1 KGHDR, CDR2 SFDVKD. This CDR3 contains 14 residues. The DNA of the CDR3 is TGTGCCACCAGTGATTCTAAACCCCCCTACGAGCAGTACTTC. Amino acids: CATSDSKPPYEQYF.

This clonotype was recorded at least ten times. The chain has TRBV5-1 and TRBJ2-7; a possible D gene is TRBD2 (12 bases). The CDR3 spans 19 residues. The ends were cut back, 3 bases at V and 3 bases at J, with 28 bases in the middle. Germline V gene sequence: CDR1 SGHRS, CDR2 YFSETQ. The CDR3 here is CASSWTGTGGLAGGYEQYF. DNA for the CDR3: TGCGCCAGCAGCTGGACCGGGACAGGGGGACTAGCGGGTGGCTACGAGCAGTACTTC. Supplemented by reference TRBV5-1 and TRBJ2-7, the full variable domain reads KAGVTQTPRYLIKTRGQQVTLSCSPISGHRSVSWYQQTPGQGLQFLFEYFSETQRNKGNFPGRFSGRQFSNSRSEMNVSTLELGDSALYLCASSWTGTGGLAGGYEQYFGPGTRLTVT.

This clonotype came up many times. The chain combines TRBV20-1 with TRBJ2-3, with D possibly TRBD2 on 5 matching bases. Trimming took 6 bases from V and 7 from J, leaving 20 bases between them. CDR1 and CDR2 (germline): DFQATT, SNEGSKA (reference sequence). This CDR3 is built from 14 residues. This CDR3 is CSALSPLSANTQYF. Here the CDR3 DNA reads TGCAGTGCCCTATCACCCCTTAGCGCCAATACGCAGTATTTT.

This clonotype has a count of ten or more. The chain combines TRBV20-1 with TRBJ2-1; possibly TRBD1 or TRBD2 for D (5 bases each). Per the germline V gene, CDR1 is DFQATT and CDR2 is SNEGSKA (reference sequence). V dropped 0 bases and J dropped 7 bases, with 16 bases sitting between them. The CDR3 sequence is 15 residues long. CDR3 region: CSARDMLGVRNEQFF. CDR3 in DNA: TGCAGTGCTAGAGATATGCTGGGGGTTAGGAATGAGCAGTTCTTC.

The V call is TRBV20-1, the J call TRBJ2-5; 11 nucleotides align to TRBD1. CDR1 is DFQATT and CDR2 is SNEGSKA in the germline V gene (reference sequence). CDR3 length equals 16 residues. V lost 0 bases, J lost 4 bases, and 7 bases stayed unmatched. The CDR3 is CSARDRTGGLTETQYF. CDR3 coding DNA: TGCAGTGCTAGAGATAGGACAGGGGGCTTGACAGAGACCCAGTACTTC.

This clonotype was seen only a few times. V is TRBV20-1 and J is TRBJ2-7, with 9 bases aligning to TRBD1. This CDR3 spans 14 amino acids. Germline V gene sequence: CDR1 DFQATT, CDR2 SNEGSKA (reference sequence). With V trimmed by 4 bases and J by 2 bases, 6 bases remained unmatched. The CDR3 protein is CSAKGQGSPYEQYF. DNA for the CDR3: TGCAGTGCTAAGGGACAGGGATCCCCCTACGAGCAGTACTTC.

V usage is TRBV30 and J usage is TRBJ2-3, with 9 bases that match TRBD2. The V gene's germline CDR1 is GTSNPN and CDR2 SVGIG (reference sequence). The CDR3 extends over 13 amino acids. V trimming: 8 bases; J trimming: 4 bases; junction bases outside the gene matches: 7. CDR3 region: CALRREGPDTQYF. CDR3 nucleotides: TGTGCCCTGCGGCGGGAGGGCCCAGATACGCAGTATTTT.

This clonotype came up a few times. The CDR3 loop is CASSLATSGRADEQFF. In nucleotides, the CDR3 is TGTGCCAGCAGCTTGGCGACTAGCGGGAGGGCCGATGAGCAGTTCTTC. The V call is TRBV5-4, the J call TRBJ2-1, with TRBD2 identical over 14 bases. V shed 0 bases and J 8 bases; nucleotides not matched to a gene: 4. This CDR3 comprises 16 residues. Germline CDR1 SGHNT, CDR2 YYREEE (reference sequence).

Note on this clonotype: A single base separates this from a much larger clone, so it may be a read error. V usage is TRBV10-3 and J usage is TRBJ2-1; a possible D gene is TRBD1 (6 bases). Germline V lookup: CDR1 ENHRY, CDR2 SYGVKD. The CDR3 has 15 residues. The ends were cut back, 4 bases at V and 9 bases at J, with 19 bases in the middle. CDR3 protein: CAISGEQGTNSEQFF. CDR3 sequence (DNA): TGTGCCATCAGTGGGGAACAGGGTACTAACAGTGAGCAGTTCTTC.

This clonotype was recorded at least ten times. The rearrangement links TRBV9 to TRBJ2-2, with D maybe TRBD1 (6 bases). Trimming stripped 0 bases from V and 4 bases from J, with 7 bases between. The CDR3 has 14 amino acids. Germline assignment: CDR1 SGDLS and CDR2 YYNGEE. The CDR3 loop reads CASSVGQATGELFF. In DNA, the CDR3 is TGTGCCAGCAGCGTAGGACAGGCCACCGGGGAGCTGTTTTTT.

The chain carries TRBV28 and TRBJ2-1; D is unclear. From germline, CDR1 is MDHEN and CDR2 SYDVKM. The CDR3 has 14 residues. Trimming took off 5 bases at V and 4 bases at J, with 12 bases between the two ends. This CDR3 reads CASSGAQGYNEQFF. CDR3 sequence (DNA): TGTGCCAGCAGTGGTGCTCAAGGTTACAATGAGCAGTTCTTC.

The rearrangement joins TRBV5-4 to TRBJ2-2, with D uncertain. CDR1 is SGHNT, CDR2 YYREEE, per germline (reference sequence). The ends were cut back, 6 bases at V and 4 bases at J, with 13 bases in the middle. This CDR3 is 14 amino acids long. The CDR3 region has the DNA TGTGCCAGCAAACCACACACGAGCACCGGGGAGCTGTTTTTT. It is translated as CASKPHTSTGELFF.

This clonotype was counted between two and nine times. The chain combines TRBV29-1 with TRBJ2-6, with D possibly being TRBD1 (5 bases). The V and J ends lost 5 bases and 8 bases respectively, with 22 bases between them. The germline CDR1 and CDR2 sequences are SQVTM and ANQGSEA. The CDR3 loop spans 16 amino acids. CDR3 amino acids: CSVLSWTPRSPNVLTF. The DNA of the CDR3 is TGCAGCGTTCTTTCCTGGACACCACGGTCCCCCAACGTCCTGACTTTC.

CDR3 region: CASTDFYYEQYF. In DNA form, the CDR3 reads TGTGCCAGCACCGACTTCTACTACGAGCAGTACTTC. V gene TRBV7-2 combines with J gene TRBJ2-7; D call uncertain. Germline V lookup: CDR1 SGHTA, CDR2 FQGNSA. The CDR3 loop spans 12 amino acids. The V end was cut by 7 bases, the J end by 3 bases, with 10 bases between.

This clonotype was seen a handful of times. V usage is TRBV24-1 and J usage is TRBJ2-1; D perhaps matches TRBD1 (6 bases). This CDR3 spans 17 amino acids. Trimming took 0 bases from V and 4 from J, leaving 15 bases between them. CDR1 is KGHDR and CDR2 is SFDVKD in the germline V gene. The chain's CDR3 is CATSDLGDTQHYNEQFF. CDR3 in DNA: TGTGCCACCAGTGATTTGGGGGACACCCAGCATTACAATGAGCAGTTCTTC.

In its sample, this clonotype was seen a few times. The V gene is TRBV4-3, the J gene TRBJ2-1, with D possibly being TRBD2 (6 bases). Trimming removed 3 bases from V and 10 bases from J, with 22 bases in between. Germline V gene lookup returns CDR1 LGHNA and CDR2 YSLEER. The CDR3 covers 16 residues. CDR3 nucleotide sequence: TGCGCCAGCAGCCACACCCGCGGGACCTACTTGGGGGAGCAGTTCTTC. It specifies CASSHTRGTYLGEQFF.

This clonotype has a handful of counts. This chain connects TRBV18 to TRBJ2-7, with a tentative D call TRBD1 (5 bases). This CDR3 contains 14 residues. Trimming stripped 3 bases from V and 3 bases from J, with 12 bases between. Germline CDR1 KGHSH, CDR2 LQKENI. The CDR3 DNA reads as TGTGCCAGCTCACCGGGCCTTACAGGCTACGAGCAGTACTTC. Translation: CASSPGLTGYEQYF. The whole variable domain, filled in from reference TRBV18 and TRBJ2-7, reads NAGVMQNPRHLVRRRGQEARLRCSPMKGHSHVYWYRQLPEEGLKFMVYLQKENIIDESGMPKERFSAEFPKEGPSILRIQQVVRGDSAAYFCASSPGLTGYEQYFGPGTRLTVT.

This clonotype was detected ten times or more. The chain employs TRBV28 and TRBJ1-4; TRBD1 is a possible D gene (5 bases). The CDR3 totals 16 residues. Per germline, CDR1 MDHEN and CDR2 SYDVKM. With 3 bases removed from V and 0 bases from J, the gap between germline ends came to 11 bases. CDR3 amino acids: CASSFVATATNEKLFF. The CDR3 DNA reads TGTGCCAGCAGTTTTGTCGCGACAGCAACTAATGAAAAACTGTTTTTT.

This clonotype was counted ten times or more. The rearrangement links TRBV12-3 or TRBV12-4 to TRBJ1-5; TRBD1 might be the D (5 bases). The CDR3 spans 16 residues. Trimming took off 5 bases at V and 0 bases at J, with 14 bases between the two ends. This CDR3 is CASSLRDVASNQPQHF. The CDR3 coding sequence is TGTGCCAGCAGTCTCAGGGATGTGGCTAGCAATCAGCCCCAGCATTTT.

This clonotype was detected ten times or more. The chain links TRBV9 to TRBJ1-1, with D hard to call. Germline CDR1 SGDLS, CDR2 YYNGEE. This CDR3 has 15 amino acids. Deletions cut 0 bases from V and 0 bases from J, with 9 bases between. CDR3 nucleotides: TGTGCCAGCAGCGTAGGAGGACCCTTGAACACTGAAGCTTTCTTT. Translated: CASSVGGPLNTEAFF.

The genes are TRBV29-1 and TRBJ2-1; 7 bases match TRBD1. This CDR3 has 13 residues. With 4 bases clipped from V and 3 bases from J, the junction kept 3 bases outside the gene matches. CDR1 SQVTM and CDR2 ANQGSEA come from the germline V gene. The CDR3 reads CSVGQGRYNEQFF. Written as DNA, the CDR3 is TGCAGCGTTGGACAGGGTCGCTACAATGAGCAGTTCTTC.

Worth noting for this clonotype: A much larger clone lies one base from this, so it may be a read error. The chain carries TRBV12-3 or TRBV12-4 and TRBJ1-2; unclear D gene. This CDR3 has 11 amino acids. In DNA form, the CDR3 reads TGTGCCCGCAGGTCTATCTATGGCTACACCTTC. This codes for CARRSIYGYTF.

This clonotype has ten or more counts. This chain links TRBV5-1 with TRBJ2-5, with 11 bases that match TRBD2. V was clipped by 1 base and J by 5 bases; unmatched bases: 7. Germline V lookup: CDR1 SGHRS, CDR2 YFSETQ. The CDR3 loop spans 16 amino acids. CDR3 sequence: CASSLFPSGGLETQYF. CDR3 coding DNA: TGCGCCAGCAGCTTGTTTCCTAGCGGGGGGCTTGAGACCCAGTACTTC.

The CDR3 region is CASSLARSGSYNEQFF. CDR3 sequence (DNA): TGTGCCAGCAGCTTGGCCCGTAGCGGGAGTTACAATGAGCAGTTCTTC. The chain joins TRBV5-6 to TRBJ2-1, with 9 bases identical to TRBD2. With 0 bases clipped from V and 4 bases from J, the junction kept 5 bases outside the gene matches. The germline V gene has CDR1 SGHDT and CDR2 YYEEEE. The CDR3 length is 16 residues.